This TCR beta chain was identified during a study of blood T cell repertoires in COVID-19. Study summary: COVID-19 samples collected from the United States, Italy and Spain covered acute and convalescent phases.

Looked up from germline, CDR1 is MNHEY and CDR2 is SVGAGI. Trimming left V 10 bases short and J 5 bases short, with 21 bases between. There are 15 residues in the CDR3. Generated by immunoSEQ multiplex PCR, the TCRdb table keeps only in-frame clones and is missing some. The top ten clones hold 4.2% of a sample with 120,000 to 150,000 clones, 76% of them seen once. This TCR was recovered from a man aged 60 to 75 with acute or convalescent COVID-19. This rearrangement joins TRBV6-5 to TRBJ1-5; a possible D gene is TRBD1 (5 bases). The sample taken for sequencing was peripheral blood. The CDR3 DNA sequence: TGTGCCACCGACATAGGGGCCCCTCGAGATCAGCCCCAGCATTTT. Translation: CATDIGAPRDQPQHF.